The clone carrying this T cell receptor beta chain was seen a handful of times. The antigen remains undetermined. These data belong to a study of TIL therapy for anti-PD-1-resistant metastatic lung cancer. Study overall: Median patient age was around 50, ranging roughly 38-75 years. Median tumor mutation burden was 1.5 mutations per megabase. Study results and caveats: Many TIL product clones were absent from baseline tumor, suggesting clonal contraction.

Specified time point: pre-treatment sample, taken before nivolumab and TIL therapy. Most excised metastases sampled were pleural nodules or supraclavicular lymph nodes. Stage 4 NSCLC adults joined between late 2017 and early 2020. Sequencing used immunoSEQ v3. Profiling relied on immunoSEQ multiplex PCR, and the TCRdb table lists in-frame clones only, not all of them. The repertoire includes about 13,000 clones, around 66% of them detected once, and approximately 9% sits in the top ten. The sample in question was tumor tissue, obtained at baseline. The sequence came from a woman aged 30 to 85 with non-small cell lung cancer.

In DNA, the CDR3 is TGTGCCTCCCCGGGACTAGCGGGGGACAATGAGCAGTTCTTC. It codes for CASPGLAGDNEQFF. V is TRBV30 and J is TRBJ2-1; 14 bases are shared with TRBD2. The V gene end was trimmed by 7 bases and the J gene end by 5 bases; junction bases not matched to a gene: 4. CDR1 is GTSNPN and CDR2 is SVGIG in the germline V gene (reference sequence). The CDR3 extends over 14 amino acids.